Presented here are 2 T cell receptor beta chains from one specimen sequenced in a study of shared clonotypes between healthy human individuals. Libraries were prepared by immunoSEQ multiplex PCR; TCRdb keeps only in-frame clonotypes and omits some of them. The sample consists of 2 million to 2.5 million clones, about 92% of them appearing once. Sequences were obtained from naive CD4+ T cells from PBMCs. The subset was: CD45RA+ positively selected. Receptors originate from a man between 18 and 35 years old in good health. Some clones in this sample may be carry-over from other donors' samples.

V is TRBV29-1 and J is TRBJ1-2, with D uncertain. The V end lost 5 bases, the J end lost 1 base, and 11 bases lay between the germline ends. CDR3 length: 13 residues. CDR1 is SQVTM and CDR2 is ANQGSEA in the germline V gene. The CDR3 reads CSVLSTFNYGYTF. The CDR3 bases are TGCAGCGTTTTAAGCACATTTAACTATGGCTACACCTTC.

The rearrangement joins TRBV29-1 to TRBJ2-7; tentatively, D is TRBD2 (6 bases). The CDR3 contains 14 residues. CDR1 and CDR2 (germline): SQVTM, ANQGSEA. Trimming removed 7 bases from V and 1 base from J, with 17 bases in between. The CDR3 spells CSAKGDGTSYEQYF. CDR3 nucleotides: TGCAGCGCTAAAGGGGACGGGACTTCCTACGAGCAGTACTTC.